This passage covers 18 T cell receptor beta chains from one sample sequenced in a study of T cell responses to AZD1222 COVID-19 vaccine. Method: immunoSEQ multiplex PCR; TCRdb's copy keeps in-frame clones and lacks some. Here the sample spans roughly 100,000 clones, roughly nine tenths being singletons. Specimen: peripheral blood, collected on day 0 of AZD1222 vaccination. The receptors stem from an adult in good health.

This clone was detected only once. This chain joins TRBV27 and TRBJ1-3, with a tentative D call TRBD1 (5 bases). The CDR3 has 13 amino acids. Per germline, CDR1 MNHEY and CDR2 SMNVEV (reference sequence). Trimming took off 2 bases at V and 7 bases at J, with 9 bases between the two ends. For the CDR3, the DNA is TGTGCCAGCAGTTTAGCTCGGGGGAACACCATATATTTT. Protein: CASSLARGNTIYF.

The CDR3 DNA follows: TGTGCCAGCAGCGAGACCGGCACCCGGAACACTGAAGCTTTCTTT. Residues: CASSETGTRNTEAFF. V gene TRBV7-2 combines with J gene TRBJ1-1, with unresolved D. The CDR3 spans 15 residues. Trimming took 5 bases from V and 1 from J, leaving 14 bases between them. The germline V gene has CDR1 SGHTA and CDR2 FQGNSA.

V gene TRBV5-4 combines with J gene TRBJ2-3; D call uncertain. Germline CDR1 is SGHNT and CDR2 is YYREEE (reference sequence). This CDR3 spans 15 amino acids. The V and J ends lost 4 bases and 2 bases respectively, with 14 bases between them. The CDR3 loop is CASSLVPRDTDTQYF. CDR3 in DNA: TGTGCCAGCAGCCTGGTGCCCCGTGACACAGATACGCAGTATTTT.

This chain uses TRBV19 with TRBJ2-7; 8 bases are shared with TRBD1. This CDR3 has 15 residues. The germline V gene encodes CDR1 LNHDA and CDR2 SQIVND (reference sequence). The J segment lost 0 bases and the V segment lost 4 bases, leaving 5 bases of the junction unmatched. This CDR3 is CASSTRQGISYEQYF. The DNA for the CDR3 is TGTGCCAGTAGTACCCGACAGGGGATCTCCTACGAGCAGTACTTC.

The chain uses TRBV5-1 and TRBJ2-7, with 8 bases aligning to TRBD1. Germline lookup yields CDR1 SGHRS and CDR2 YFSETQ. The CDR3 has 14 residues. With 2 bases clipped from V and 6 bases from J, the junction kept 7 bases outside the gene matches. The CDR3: CASSLGQGRSEQYF. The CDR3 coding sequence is TGCGCCAGCAGCTTAGGACAGGGTCGAAGCGAGCAGTACTTC.

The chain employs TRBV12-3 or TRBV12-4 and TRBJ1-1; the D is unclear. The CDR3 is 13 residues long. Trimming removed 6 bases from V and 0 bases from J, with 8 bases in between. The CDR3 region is CASRYGVNTEAFF. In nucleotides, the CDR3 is TGTGCCAGCAGGTACGGGGTGAACACTGAAGCTTTCTTT.

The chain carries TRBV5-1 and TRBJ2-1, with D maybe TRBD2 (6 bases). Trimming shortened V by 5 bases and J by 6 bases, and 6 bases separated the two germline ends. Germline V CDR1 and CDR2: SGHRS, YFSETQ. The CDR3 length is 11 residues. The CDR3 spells CASREGNEQFF. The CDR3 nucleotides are TGCGCCAGCAGGGAGGGCAATGAGCAGTTCTTC.

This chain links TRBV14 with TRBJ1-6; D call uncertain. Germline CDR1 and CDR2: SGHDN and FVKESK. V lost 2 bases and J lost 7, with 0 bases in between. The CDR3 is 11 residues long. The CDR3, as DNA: TGTGCCAGCAGCCAAAATTCACCCCTCCACTTT. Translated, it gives CASSQNSPLHF.

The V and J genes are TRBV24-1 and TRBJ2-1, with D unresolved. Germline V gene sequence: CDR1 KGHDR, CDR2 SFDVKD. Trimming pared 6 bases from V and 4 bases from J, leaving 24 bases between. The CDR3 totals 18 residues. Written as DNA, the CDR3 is TGTGCCACCAGTTATTCCGCCCTTAACCCGTTGACATACAATGAGCAGTTCTTC. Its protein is CATSYSALNPLTYNEQFF.

CDR3 region: CAWLATGSGNSPLHF. CDR3 sequence (DNA): TGTGCCTGGCTTGCCACAGGGAGTGGTAATTCACCCCTCCACTTT. The gene calls are TRBV30 and TRBJ1-6, with D perhaps TRBD1 (6 bases). The CDR3 has 15 residues. Germline lookup yields CDR1 GTSNPN and CDR2 SVGIG (reference sequence). Trimming removed 5 bases from V and 6 bases from J, with 17 bases in between.

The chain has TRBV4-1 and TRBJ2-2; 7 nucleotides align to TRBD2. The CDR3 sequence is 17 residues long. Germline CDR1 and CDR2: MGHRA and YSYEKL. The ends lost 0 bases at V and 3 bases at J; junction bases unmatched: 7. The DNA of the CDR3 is TGCGCCAGCAGCCAAGAAGGCGGGAGTTGGTACACCGGGGAGCTGTTTTTT. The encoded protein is CASSQEGGSWYTGELFF.

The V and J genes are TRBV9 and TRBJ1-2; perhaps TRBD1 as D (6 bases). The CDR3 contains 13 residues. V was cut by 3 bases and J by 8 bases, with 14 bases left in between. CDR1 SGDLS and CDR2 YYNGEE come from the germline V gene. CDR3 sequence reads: CASSGWDMEGYTF. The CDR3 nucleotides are TGTGCCAGCAGCGGGTGGGACATGGAGGGCTACACCTTC.

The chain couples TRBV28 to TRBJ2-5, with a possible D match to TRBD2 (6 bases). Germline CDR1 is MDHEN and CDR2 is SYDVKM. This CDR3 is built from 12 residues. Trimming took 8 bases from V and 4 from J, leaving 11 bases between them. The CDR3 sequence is CASLEGGETQYF. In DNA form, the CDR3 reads TGTGCCAGCTTGGAGGGAGGAGAGACCCAGTACTTC.

CDR3 DNA sequence: TGTGCCAGCCGTCGCGTTAGCACAGATACGCAGTATTTT. Translating it yields CASRRVSTDTQYF. This chain connects TRBV28 to TRBJ2-3; unclear D gene. CDR3 size: 13 residues. Germline lookup yields CDR1 MDHEN and CDR2 SYDVKM. V lost 8 bases and J 0 bases, leaving 9 bases between the germline ends. Together with reference TRBV28 and TRBJ2-3, the CDR3 gives the full variable domain: DVKVTQSSRYLVKRTGEKVFLECVQDMDHENMFWYRQDPGLGLRLIYFSYDVKMKEKGDIPEGYSVSREKKERFSLILESASTNQTSMYLCASRRVSTDTQYFGPGTRLTVL.

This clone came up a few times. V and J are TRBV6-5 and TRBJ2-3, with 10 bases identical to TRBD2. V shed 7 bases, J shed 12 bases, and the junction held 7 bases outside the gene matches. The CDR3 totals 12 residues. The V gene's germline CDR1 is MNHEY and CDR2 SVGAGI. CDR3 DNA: TGTGCCAGCATGCGAGCGGGAGGGCCCCAGTATTTT. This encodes CASMRAGGPQYF.

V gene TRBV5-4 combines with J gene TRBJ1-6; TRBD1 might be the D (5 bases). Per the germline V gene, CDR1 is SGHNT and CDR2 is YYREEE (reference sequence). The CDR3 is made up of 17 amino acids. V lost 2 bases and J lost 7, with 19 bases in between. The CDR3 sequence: CASSFLAVGTVNSPLHF. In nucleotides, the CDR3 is TGTGCCAGCAGCTTCCTAGCGGTCGGGACGGTAAATTCACCCCTCCACTTT.

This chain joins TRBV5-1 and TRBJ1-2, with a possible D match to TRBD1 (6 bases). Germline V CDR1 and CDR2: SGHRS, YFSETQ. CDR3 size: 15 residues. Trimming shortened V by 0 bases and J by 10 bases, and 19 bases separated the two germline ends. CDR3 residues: CASSLAGQPDQVYTF. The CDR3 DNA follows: TGCGCCAGCAGCTTGGCCGGACAGCCGGATCAGGTCTACACCTTC.

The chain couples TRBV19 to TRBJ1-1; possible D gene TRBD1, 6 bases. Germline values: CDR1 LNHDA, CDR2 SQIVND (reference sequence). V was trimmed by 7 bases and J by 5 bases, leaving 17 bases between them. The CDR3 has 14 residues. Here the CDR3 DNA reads TGTGCCAGTAACCGAGGGGGATTAGGGACTGAAGCTTTCTTT. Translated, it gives CASNRGGLGTEAFF.